This T cell receptor beta chain was observed in a study of blood T cell repertoires in COVID-19. Study summary: COVID-19 samples, acute and convalescent, were from the United States, Italy and Spain. T cells, B-cell-depleted T cells, or PBMCs supplied cDNA or gDNA.

Seattle participants joined during active infection and were tracked over time. Original methodology: Reference gene primer amplification in the assay estimated nucleated cell counts. Sequenced by immunoSEQ multiplex PCR; TCRdb stores in-frame clones only, minus some. V, J and clone size derive from that table, while D and trimming were established from the DNA sequence. The sample yields under 50,000 clones, 90% to 95% seen once. J gave up 5 bases and V 2 bases, and 4 bases lay outside the gene matches. This CDR3 region has 14 residues. In germline, CDR1 is SEHNR, CDR2 FQNEAQ (reference sequence). This clone is a singleton in its sample.

The source of this sequence is a man aged 55 to 70 with COVID-19, enrolled during active disease. The sample comprised peripheral blood. The chain carries TRBV7-9 and TRBJ1-2; 8 nucleotides line up with TRBD1. The CDR3 DNA sequence: TGTGCCAGCAGCTTACCGGACAGGGAATATGGCTACACCTTC. The encoded protein is CASSLPDREYGYTF. Using reference TRBV7-9 and TRBJ1-2 for the parts outside the CDR3, the full variable domain is DTGVSQNPRHKITKRGQNVTFRCDPISEHNRLYWYRQTLGQGPEFLTYFQNEAQLEKSRLLSDRFSAERPKGSFSTLEIQRTEQGDSAMYLCASSLPDREYGYTFGSGTRLTVV.